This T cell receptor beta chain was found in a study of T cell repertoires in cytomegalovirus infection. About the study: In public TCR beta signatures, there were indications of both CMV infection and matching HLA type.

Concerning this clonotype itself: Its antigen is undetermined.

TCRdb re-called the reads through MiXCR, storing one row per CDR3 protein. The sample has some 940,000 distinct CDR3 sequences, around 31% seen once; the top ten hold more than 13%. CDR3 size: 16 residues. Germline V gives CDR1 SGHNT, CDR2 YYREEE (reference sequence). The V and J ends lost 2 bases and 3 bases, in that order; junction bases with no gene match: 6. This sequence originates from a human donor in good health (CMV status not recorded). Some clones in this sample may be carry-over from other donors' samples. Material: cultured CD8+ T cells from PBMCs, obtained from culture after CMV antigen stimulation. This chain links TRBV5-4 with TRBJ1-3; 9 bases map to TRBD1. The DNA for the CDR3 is TGTGCCAGCAGCTTCGAAACAGGGGGCTTTGGAAACACCATATATTTT. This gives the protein CASSFETGGFGNTIYF.